The entry below describes one T cell receptor beta chain. What it recognizes is unknown. Primers: 60 Vbeta forward and 13 Jbeta reverse. TCRdb's table, derived via immunoSEQ multiplex PCR, lists solely in-frame clones and lacks some. The table shows 150,000 to 200,000 clones, with 70% to 85% occurring only once. The length of the CDR3 is 15 residues. Deletions cut 6 bases from V and 7 bases from J, with 19 bases between. Germline CDR1 reads MNHNS; CDR2 reads SASEGT. This sample stems from a study of cytomegalovirus exposure and HLA in healthy donors. Study-wide context: Of all 400 or so donors who were genotyped, 81% belonged to the Caucasian-associated ancestry cluster. Study-wide results and limits: The presence/absence work took it that sequencing depth was about the same across donors.

This TCR was recovered from a woman aged 25-40 years in good health and CMV-seropositive. Sequenced: PBMCs. V and J are TRBV6-1 and TRBJ2-1, with D possibly matching TRBD1 (6 bases). The DNA of the CDR3 is TGTGCCAGCAGAACCCCCGGGACAAGGACTAATGAGCAGTTCTTC. Translating it yields CASRTPGTRTNEQFF.